A selection of T cell receptor beta chains follows, all from one sample in a study of a mutant IDH1 vaccine in newly diagnosed glioma. Generated by immunoSEQ multiplex PCR, the TCRdb table keeps only in-frame clones and is missing some. The repertoire has 50,000 to 70,000 clones, around 74% of them found once; the top ten carry roughly 4.7%. These TCRs are of unknown antigen specificity. Material: PBMCs, obtained from a glioma patient whose treatment included an IDH1 peptide vaccine. Receptors originate from a man in his fifties with glioma. Each CDR3 is given with its conserved first and last residue. D genes are given only for firm matches. Size values are once, few and many counts, or a class for expanded clones, and some rows have none.

V: TRBV11-2; size: NA; length: 18; J: TRBJ2-6; D: TRBD1; CDR3: CASSLEGGLSSGANVLTF; DNA: TGTGCCAGCAGCCTCGAAGGGGGCTTGAGCTCTGGGGCCAACGTCCTGACTTTC
V: TRBV7-2; size: NA; length: 15; J: TRBJ1-2; D: NA; CDR3: CASSYNTGIGYGYTF; DNA: TGTGCCAGCAGCTACAATACAGGGATAGGCTATGGCTACACCTTC
V: TRBV7-2; size: once; length: 17; J: TRBJ1-5; D: TRBD1; CDR3: CASSARAGQGRIQPQHF; DNA: TGTGCCAGCAGCGCACGCGCGGGACAGGGAAGGATTCAGCCCCAGCATTTT
V: TRBV9; size: NA; length: 16; J: TRBJ2-2; D: NA; CDR3: CASSVAQTGNTGELFF; DNA: TGTGCCAGCAGCGTAGCCCAAACGGGTAACACCGGGGAGCTGTTTTTT
V: TRBV2; size: NA; length: 14; J: TRBJ2-5; D: NA; CDR3: CASSTGGAGETQYF; DNA: TGTGCCAGCAGTACCGGAGGGGCTGGGGAGACCCAGTACTTC
V: TRBV9; size: once; length: 12; J: TRBJ2-3; D: NA; CDR3: CASSVVADTQYF; DNA: TGTGCCAGCAGCGTAGTCGCAGATACGCAGTATTTT
V: TRBV6-6; size: NA; length: 14; J: TRBJ2-7; D: TRBD1; CDR3: CASKRTGGLYEQYF; DNA: TGTGCCAGCAAAAGGACAGGGGGACTCTACGAGCAGTACTTC
V: TRBV5-1; size: NA; length: 17; J: TRBJ2-2; D: NA; CDR3: CASSLRDRTYLTGELFF; DNA: TGCGCCAGCAGCTTGAGAGACAGGACTTACCTTACCGGGGAGCTGTTTTTT
V: TRBV5-6; size: few; length: 15; J: TRBJ1-2; D: NA; CDR3: CASSQGTILGYGYTF; DNA: TGTGCCAGCAGCCAAGGGACTATTCTAGGGTATGGCTACACCTTC
V: TRBV7-9; size: once; length: 16; J: TRBJ2-3; D: TRBD1; CDR3: CASSLNAGGSTDTQYF; DNA: TGTGCCAGCAGCTTAAACGCAGGGGGCTCCACAGATACGCAGTATTTT
V: TRBV30; size: NA; length: 15; J: TRBJ2-2; D: TRBD1; CDR3: CAWSASDRDTGELFF; DNA: TGTGCCTGGAGTGCATCGGACAGGGACACCGGGGAGCTGTTTTTT
V: TRBV27; size: NA; length: 15; J: TRBJ2-5; D: TRBD1; CDR3: CASSFSGTGLETQYF; DNA: TGTGCCAGCAGTTTTTCCGGGACAGGGTTGGAGACCCAGTACTTC
V: TRBV2; size: few; length: 14; J: TRBJ2-6; D: NA; CDR3: CASSESAGANVLTF; DNA: TGTGCCAGCAGTGAGAGCGCTGGGGCCAACGTCCTGACTTTC
V: TRBV9; size: NA; length: 16; J: TRBJ2-5; D: TRBD1; CDR3: CASSVASQGVQETQYF; DNA: TGTGCCAGCAGCGTAGCAAGCCAGGGGGTACAAGAGACCCAGTACTTC
V: TRBV5-1; size: NA; length: 15; J: TRBJ2-1; D: NA; CDR3: CASSLPRTENNEQFF; DNA: TGCGCCAGCAGCTTACCTCGGACAGAAAACAATGAGCAGTTCTTC
V: TRBV5-1; size: NA; length: 17; J: TRBJ2-3; D: TRBD2; CDR3: CASSLFRGGAGTDTQYF; DNA: TGCGCCAGCAGCTTGTTCCGCGGGGGGGCAGGCACAGATACGCAGTATTTT
V: TRBV6-6; size: NA; length: 14; J: TRBJ1-1; D: NA; CDR3: CASSYTQGRTEAFF; DNA: TGTGCCAGCAGTTATACCCAGGGCCGCACTGAAGCTTTCTTT
V: TRBV4-3; size: few; length: 16; J: TRBJ2-7; D: TRBD1; CDR3: CASSQAGTGGPYEQYF; DNA: TGCGCCAGCAGCCAAGCCGGGACAGGGGGCCCCTACGAGCAGTACTTC
V: TRBV5-1; size: many; length: 17; J: TRBJ1-4; D: NA; CDR3: CASSLETAVGPNEKLFF; DNA: TGCGCCAGCAGCTTGGAGACAGCAGTTGGTCCTAATGAAAAACTGTTTTTT
V: TRBV7-2; size: NA; length: 17; J: TRBJ1-2; D: TRBD1; CDR3: CASSLVGRADRGFGYTF; DNA: TGTGCCAGCAGCTTAGTAGGCCGGGCGGACAGGGGATTTGGCTACACCTTC
V: TRBV6-5; size: NA; length: 14; J: TRBJ1-5; D: TRBD1; CDR3: CASSSGTDFSPQHF; DNA: TGTGCCAGCAGCTCCGGGACAGATTTTTCCCCCCAGCATTTT
V: TRBV5-6; size: NA; length: 15; J: TRBJ1-1; D: TRBD1; CDR3: CASSGRDRASTEAFF; DNA: TGTGCCAGCAGCGGGAGGGACAGGGCGAGCACTGAAGCTTTCTTT
V: TRBV30; size: NA; length: 11; J: TRBJ1-1; D: NA; CDR3: CAWSTGTEAFF; DNA: TGTGCCTGGAGCACGGGCACTGAAGCTTTCTTT
V: TRBV6-6; size: many; length: 14; J: TRBJ2-1; D: TRBD1; CDR3: CASRAGTGGNEQFF; DNA: TGTGCCAGCAGAGCCGGGACAGGGGGCAATGAGCAGTTCTTC
V: TRBV5-1; size: once; length: 15; J: TRBJ2-5; D: TRBD2; CDR3: CASRTTDGREETQYF; DNA: TGCGCCAGCAGAACGACGGACGGGAGGGAAGAGACCCAGTACTTC
V: TRBV7-8; size: NA; length: 13; J: TRBJ1-2; D: TRBD1; CDR3: CASSLEQGHGYTF; DNA: TGTGCCAGCAGCTTAGAACAGGGGCATGGCTACACCTTC
V: TRBV30; size: NA; length: 15; J: TRBJ2-2; D: TRBD1; CDR3: CAWGGQGKNTGELFF; DNA: TGTGCCTGGGGGGGACAGGGGAAAAACACCGGGGAGCTGTTTTTT
V: TRBV29-1; size: NA; length: 12; J: TRBJ2-1; D: NA; CDR3: CSTGTPYNEQFF; DNA: TGCAGCACCGGGACACCTTACAATGAGCAGTTCTTC
V: TRBV6-5; size: NA; length: 13; J: TRBJ1-1; D: NA; CDR3: CASSLIMNTEAFF; DNA: TGTGCCAGCAGCCTTATTATGAACACTGAAGCTTTCTTT
V: TRBV5-4; size: NA; length: 16; J: TRBJ1-2; D: TRBD1; CDR3: CASSPMGQGNGNGYTF; DNA: TGTGCCAGCAGCCCTATGGGACAGGGCAATGGAAATGGCTACACCTTC
V: TRBV5-6; size: NA; length: 13; J: TRBJ2-1; D: NA; CDR3: CASSMGPTDEQFF; DNA: TGTGCCAGCAGCATGGGACCGACTGATGAGCAGTTCTTC
V: TRBV5-1; size: NA; length: 13; J: TRBJ1-4; D: NA; CDR3: CASSRAANEKLFF; DNA: TGCGCCAGCAGCAGGGCTGCTAATGAAAAACTGTTTTTT
V: TRBV6-5; size: NA; length: 12; J: TRBJ2-5; D: NA; CDR3: CASSSSAGAQYF; DNA: NA
V: TRBV28; size: NA; length: 13; J: TRBJ1-1; D: NA; CDR3: CASSGTDSSEAFF; DNA: TGTGCCAGCAGTGGCACCGACAGCTCTGAAGCTTTCTTT
V: TRBV4-2; size: NA; length: 14; J: TRBJ2-5; D: NA; CDR3: CASSSLQDQETQYF; DNA: TGTGCCAGCAGCTCTCTCCAGGACCAAGAGACCCAGTACTTC